One and the same sample provided the 14 T cell receptor beta chains below, sequenced in a study of T cell repertoires in cytomegalovirus infection. TCRdb recomputed calls from the reads with MiXCR, one row per CDR3 protein. The data hold about 570,000 distinct CDR3 sequences, with 40% observed a single time. These TCRs are of unknown antigen specificity. The sample was cultured PBMCs, taken from culture after CMV antigen stimulation. These receptors came from a human donor in good health (CMV status not recorded). Some clones in this sample may be carry-over from other donors' samples.

This clonotype has more than one count but fewer than ten. V gene TRBV27 combines with J gene TRBJ2-5, with 11 bases lining up with TRBD2. CDR3 length: 15 amino acids. Germline CDR1 and CDR2: MNHEY and SMNVEV (reference sequence). V was pared by 3 bases and J by 5 bases, with 5 bases of the junction left unmatched. The CDR3, as DNA: TGTGCCAGCAGTTTGACTAGCGGGAATACGGAGACCCAGTACTTC. Protein sequence: CASSLTSGNTETQYF.

The V call is TRBV7-2, the J call TRBJ2-5; possibly TRBD1 for D (6 bases). The CDR3 has 16 residues. Germline V gene sequence: CDR1 SGHTA, CDR2 FQGNSA. With 5 bases removed from V and 0 bases from J, the gap between germline ends came to 16 bases. The CDR3 DNA follows: TGTGCCAGCAGCCCAGGACAGATTACGTACCAAGAGACCCAGTACTTC. This translates into CASSPGQITYQETQYF.

The chain couples TRBV7-2 to TRBJ1-2; maybe TRBD1 (6 bases). The CDR3 spans 14 residues. Germline V gene lookup returns CDR1 SGHTA and CDR2 FQGNSA. V shed 5 bases and J shed 5 bases, with 15 bases lying between them. The CDR3 spells CASSLRTGSYGYTF. In nucleotides, the CDR3 is TGTGCCAGCAGCCTCCGTACAGGGAGTTATGGCTACACCTTC.

The chain has TRBV5-6 and TRBJ2-7; no clear D. The length of the CDR3 is 16 residues. Trimming took off 4 bases at V and 2 bases at J, with 19 bases between the two ends. Germline CDR1 SGHDT, CDR2 YYEEEE. In nucleotides, the CDR3 is TGTGCCAGCAGCCACAGAACCGGGCCAGAGCCCTACGAGCAGTACTTC. Its protein is CASSHRTGPEPYEQYF.

This clonotype has more than one count but fewer than ten. The chain links TRBV7-2 to TRBJ2-7; TRBD2 matches 8 bases. Germline CDR1 is SGHTA and CDR2 is FQGNSA. Trimming at V came to 5 bases and at J to 7 bases, leaving 13 bases not matched to a gene. This CDR3 region has 15 residues. CDR3 in amino acids: CASSPIAGSLWEQYF. The CDR3 DNA reads TGTGCCAGCAGCCCAATAGCGGGGTCTCTCTGGGAGCAGTACTTC.

This chain connects TRBV28 to TRBJ2-7; a possible D gene is TRBD2 (6 bases). Trimming removed 6 bases at V and 7 bases at J, with 19 bases between. Looked up from germline, CDR1 is MDHEN and CDR2 is SYDVKM. This CDR3 has 14 residues. The CDR3 coding sequence is TGTGCCAGCAGCCCCTTAGGGATGGCGGGAGAGCAGTACTTC. This sequence encodes CASSPLGMAGEQYF.

The chain combines TRBV27 with TRBJ1-2, with D hard to call. Germline V gene lookup returns CDR1 MNHEY and CDR2 SMNVEV (reference sequence). This CDR3 contains 15 residues. V was trimmed by 3 bases and J by 4 bases, leaving 15 bases between them. CDR3 region: CASSFKHTWGYGYTF. DNA of the CDR3: TGTGCCAGCAGTTTTAAGCATACCTGGGGCTATGGCTACACCTTC.

The V gene is TRBV27, the J gene TRBJ2-1, with 10 bases aligning to TRBD2. Germline V lookup: CDR1 MNHEY, CDR2 SMNVEV (reference sequence). The CDR3 is 15 amino acids. The V gene end was trimmed by 5 bases and the J gene end by 5 bases; junction bases not matched to a gene: 6. This CDR3 reads CASSQLAGFDNEQFF. The CDR3, as DNA: TGTGCCAGCAGTCAACTAGCGGGATTTGACAATGAGCAGTTCTTC.

The chain combines TRBV12-3 or TRBV12-4 with TRBJ1-1; D is uncertain. The CDR3 runs 13 residues. Trimming took off 4 bases at V and 10 bases at J, with 16 bases between the two ends. The chain's CDR3 is CASSYPLGRGAFF. The CDR3 DNA follows: TGTGCCAGCAGTTACCCTTTGGGGAGAGGAGCTTTCTTT.

The chain combines TRBV19 with TRBJ1-5; the D is unclear. CDR3 length: 15 residues. Germline V CDR1 and CDR2: LNHDA, SQIVND (reference sequence). V lost 3 bases and J lost 3, with 12 bases in between. The CDR3 is CASSILADSNQPQHF. The CDR3 DNA is TGTGCCAGTAGTATTTTGGCGGATTCCAATCAGCCCCAGCATTTT.

The chain joins TRBV7-2 to TRBJ1-5, with D maybe TRBD1 (6 bases). The V gene's germline CDR1 is SGHTA and CDR2 FQGNSA. V was trimmed by 1 base and J by 6 bases, leaving 16 bases between them. The CDR3 length is 16 residues. Here the CDR3 DNA reads TGTGCCAGCAGCTTAGGGTGGGGGGCGCAGGGTCAGCCCCAGCATTTT. Its translation: CASSLGWGAQGQPQHF.

This clonotype has just one count. This chain links TRBV9 with TRBJ1-4; D gene ambiguous. V gave up 1 base and J gave up 6 bases, with 10 bases separating them. CDR3 length: 14 amino acids. CDR1 is SGDLS, CDR2 YYNGEE, per germline. Here the CDR3 reads CASSVRPRDEKLFF. The DNA for the CDR3 is TGTGCCAGCAGCGTACGGCCTCGGGATGAAAAACTGTTTTTT.

This rearrangement joins TRBV11-2 to TRBJ2-7; 7 positions match TRBD2. The V and J ends lost 1 base and 0 bases, in that order; junction bases with no gene match: 9. The CDR3 is made up of 17 amino acids. Germline assignment: CDR1 SGHAT and CDR2 FQNNGV. The CDR3 nucleotides are TGTGCCAGCAGCTTAGTTCTAGCGGCCCTTGGCTCCTACGAGCAGTACGTC. It codes for CASSLVLAALGSYEQYV.

The rearrangement uses TRBV10-3 and TRBJ1-1; possibly TRBD1 for D (5 bases). V lost 6 bases to trimming and J lost 4 bases, with 12 bases between them. The CDR3 has 13 amino acids. CDR1 is ENHRY, CDR2 SYGVKD, per germline. CDR3: CAISGARATEAFF. As DNA, the CDR3 is TGTGCCATCAGCGGGGCTCGGGCCACTGAAGCTTTCTTT.